The sequence of this T cell receptor beta chain was determined in a study of blood T cell repertoires in COVID-19 (dated by TCRdb to about 2020). A note on the overall study: Samples covering the acute and convalescent phases of COVID-19 were provided by collaborators in the United States, Italy and Spain. The prospective study material was composed of cDNA or gDNA derived from T cells, B-cell-depleted T cells, or PBMCs. Subjects who had been exposed to COVID-19, were actively infected with it, or had recovered from it provided the deeply sampled blood TCRbeta repertoires that made up the dataset. The repertoires were released in a freely available public database meant as a resource for research on the immune response to SARS-CoV-2. The samples were drawn from two sources: the first 160 participants of the ongoing ImmuneRACE study, and 1,000 to 1,500 subjects contributed by 6 global collaborators. Sample metadata almost always included a de-identified subject ID, COVID-19 status, age in years and sex. HLA class I and class II types, where available, came from metadata supplied by the sample provider rather than from assay-based typing.

Collaborating institutions collected whole blood in K2EDTA tubes following their own protocols. For TCRbeta analysis, collaborators shipped samples in one of three forms: frozen whole blood, isolated PBMCs, or DNA extracted from either of those sample types. On the study overall, not on this receptor specifically: How much clinical and demographic metadata was included differed by source and by participant, and the metadata was provided uncurated.

A word on this clone: The specificity of this receptor is unknown. No per-base quality is available; no much larger clone lies one base away.

According to the germline V gene, CDR1 reads SNHLY and CDR2 reads FYNNEI. V was cut back by 8 bases and J by 6 bases, leaving a gap of 19 bases between them. Taken from cysteine to phenylalanine, the CDR3 has 14 residues. The sequence is cut down to CDR3 DNA, 42 bases in frame from base 1. The immunoSEQ Assay, a bias-controlled multiplex PCR, was used to amplify TCRbeta CDR3 regions from genomic DNA. Regarding the original processing steps: The number of nucleated cells in each sample was estimated from the amplification of reference gene primers within the assay. To quantify the absolute abundance of each unique TCRbeta CDR3 rearrangement, sequence reads were collapsed and filtered. For each sample, productive Simpson clonality was calculated as the square root of Simpson's diversity index over productive rearrangements. As stored in TCRdb, this immuneACCESS dataset retains in-frame rearrangements with V and J assigned. A fraction of the clones does not appear; measured against another copy, unresolved V genes explain less than half of the discrepancy, and the remainder lacks a known reason. The V and J calls and clone size come from that table; D and trimming were worked out from the DNA. This sample gives about 88,000 clones in total; 90% to 95% of them show up just once. Approximately 1.6% of the sample is held by the ten biggest clonotypes.

The sample was peripheral blood. The clonotype originates from a man aged 60-69 years with acute or convalescent COVID-19. The chain links TRBV2 with TRBJ1-2, with TRBD1 tentatively as D gene (5 bases match). The DNA sequence is given as TGTGCCAGCCGTACTCCGGGGGATAAGGATGGCTACACCTTC. It translates as CASRTPGDKDGYTF.